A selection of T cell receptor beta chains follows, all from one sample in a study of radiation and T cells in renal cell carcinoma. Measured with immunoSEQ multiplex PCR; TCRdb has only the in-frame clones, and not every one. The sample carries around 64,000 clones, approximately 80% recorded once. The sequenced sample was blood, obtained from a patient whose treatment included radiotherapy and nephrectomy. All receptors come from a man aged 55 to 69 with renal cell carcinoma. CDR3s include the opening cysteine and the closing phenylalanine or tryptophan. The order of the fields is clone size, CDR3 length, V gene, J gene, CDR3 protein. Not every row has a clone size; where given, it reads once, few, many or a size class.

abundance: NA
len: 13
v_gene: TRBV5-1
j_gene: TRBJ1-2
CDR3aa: CASTRGRNYGYTF

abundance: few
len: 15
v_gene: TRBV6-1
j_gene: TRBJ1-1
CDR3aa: CASSKAGAANTEAFF

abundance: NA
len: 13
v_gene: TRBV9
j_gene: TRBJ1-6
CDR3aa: CASSVGGKGALHF

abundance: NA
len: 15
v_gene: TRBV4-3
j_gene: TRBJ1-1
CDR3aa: CASSQDRGVAAEAFF

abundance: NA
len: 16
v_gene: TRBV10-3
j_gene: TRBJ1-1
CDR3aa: CAISGSTDLPNTEAFF

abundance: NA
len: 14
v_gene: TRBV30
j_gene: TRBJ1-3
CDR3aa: CAWGDSNSGNTIYF

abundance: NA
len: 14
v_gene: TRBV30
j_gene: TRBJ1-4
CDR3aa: CAWSEGTVNEKLFF

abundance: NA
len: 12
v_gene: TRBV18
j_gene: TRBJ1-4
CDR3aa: CASSRSGEKLFF

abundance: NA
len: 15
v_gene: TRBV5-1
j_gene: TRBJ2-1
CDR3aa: CASRSGTSAYNEQFF

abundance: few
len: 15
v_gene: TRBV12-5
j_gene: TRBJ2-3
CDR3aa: CASGLGLVLTDTQYF

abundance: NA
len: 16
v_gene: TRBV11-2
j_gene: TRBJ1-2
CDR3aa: CASSLGGQGATYGYTF

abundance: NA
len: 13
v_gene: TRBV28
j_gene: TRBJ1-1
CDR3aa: CASIVSSDTEAFF

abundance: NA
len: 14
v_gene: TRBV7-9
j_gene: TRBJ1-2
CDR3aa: CASSPERESYGYTF

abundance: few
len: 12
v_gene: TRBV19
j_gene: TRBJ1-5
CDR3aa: CASSMGNQPQHF

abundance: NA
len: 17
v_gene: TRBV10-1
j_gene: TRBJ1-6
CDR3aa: CASSETKGTGGDSPLHF

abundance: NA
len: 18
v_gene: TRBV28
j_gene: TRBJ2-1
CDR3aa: CASSLLAGPSTPYNEQFF

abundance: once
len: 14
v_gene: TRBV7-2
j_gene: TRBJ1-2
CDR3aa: CASSLDQGGDGYTF

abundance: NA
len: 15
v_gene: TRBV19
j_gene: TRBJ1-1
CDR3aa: CASSPSTGTNTEAFF

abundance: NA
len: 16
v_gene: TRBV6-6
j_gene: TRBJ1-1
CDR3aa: CASSYPMSTGNTEAFF

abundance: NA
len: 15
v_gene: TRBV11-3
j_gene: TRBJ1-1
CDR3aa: CASSLGQGVNTEAFF

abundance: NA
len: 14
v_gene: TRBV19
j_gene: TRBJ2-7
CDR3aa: CASVGGGVNYEQYF

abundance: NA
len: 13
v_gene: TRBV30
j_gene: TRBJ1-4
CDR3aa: CACIDRAGEKLFF

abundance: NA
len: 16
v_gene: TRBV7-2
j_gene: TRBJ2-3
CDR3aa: CASSLASDSGTDTQYF

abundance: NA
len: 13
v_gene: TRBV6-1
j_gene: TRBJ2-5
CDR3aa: CASSPLDQETQYF

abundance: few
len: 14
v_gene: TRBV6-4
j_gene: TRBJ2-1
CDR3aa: CASSQLAGANEQFF

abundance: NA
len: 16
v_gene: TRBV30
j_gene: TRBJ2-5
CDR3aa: CAWSPGLAGGRETQYF

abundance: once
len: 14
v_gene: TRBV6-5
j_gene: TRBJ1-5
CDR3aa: CASSPRDTDQPQHF

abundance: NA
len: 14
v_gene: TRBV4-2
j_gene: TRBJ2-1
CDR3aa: CASSLLWGQDEQFF

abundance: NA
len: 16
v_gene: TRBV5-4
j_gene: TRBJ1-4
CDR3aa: CASSLTWGTNNEKLFF

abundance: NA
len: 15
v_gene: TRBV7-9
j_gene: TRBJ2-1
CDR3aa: CASSLGGGAVNEQFF

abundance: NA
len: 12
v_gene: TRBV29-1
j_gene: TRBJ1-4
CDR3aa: CSVTGLREKLFF

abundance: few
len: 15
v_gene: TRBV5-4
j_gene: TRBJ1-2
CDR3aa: CASSSRSGTDIGYTF

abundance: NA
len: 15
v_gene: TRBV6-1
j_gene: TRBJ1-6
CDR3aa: CASSVTDSLNSPLHF

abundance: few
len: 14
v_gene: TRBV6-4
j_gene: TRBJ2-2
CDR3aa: CASSDPAGSGELFF

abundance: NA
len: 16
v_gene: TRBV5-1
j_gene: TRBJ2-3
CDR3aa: CASSLEGQGSTDTQYF

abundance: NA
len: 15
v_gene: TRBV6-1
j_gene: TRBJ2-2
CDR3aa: CASSIGPQNTGELFF

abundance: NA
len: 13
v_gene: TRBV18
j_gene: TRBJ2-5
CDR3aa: CASSPRQEETQYF

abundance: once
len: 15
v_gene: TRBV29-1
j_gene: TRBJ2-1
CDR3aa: CSGLVTGTSGGAMFF

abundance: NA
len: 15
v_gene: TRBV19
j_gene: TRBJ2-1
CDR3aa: CASSIPSTVNNEQFF

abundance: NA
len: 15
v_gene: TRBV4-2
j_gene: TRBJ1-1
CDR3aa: CASSPMDREYTEAFF

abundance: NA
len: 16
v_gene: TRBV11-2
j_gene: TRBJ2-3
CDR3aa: CASSSGLAVGTDTQYF

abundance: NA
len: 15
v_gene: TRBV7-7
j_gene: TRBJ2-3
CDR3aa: CASSTGQAGTDTQYF

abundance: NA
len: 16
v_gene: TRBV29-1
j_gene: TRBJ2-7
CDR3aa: CSADGGSGTSSYEQYF

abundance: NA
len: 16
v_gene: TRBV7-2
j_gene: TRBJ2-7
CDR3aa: CASSLPIGSGAYEQYF

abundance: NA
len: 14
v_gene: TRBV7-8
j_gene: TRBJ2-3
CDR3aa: CASSLVLDTDTQYF

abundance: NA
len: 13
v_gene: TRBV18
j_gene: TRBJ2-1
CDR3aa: CASSPMNGDEQFF

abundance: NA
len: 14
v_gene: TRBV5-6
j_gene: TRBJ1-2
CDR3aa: CASSPGGVDYGYTF

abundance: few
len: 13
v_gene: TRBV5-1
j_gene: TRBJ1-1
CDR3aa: CASSLGGSSEAFF

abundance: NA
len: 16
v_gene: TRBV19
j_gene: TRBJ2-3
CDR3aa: CASSPGAGTYTDTQYF

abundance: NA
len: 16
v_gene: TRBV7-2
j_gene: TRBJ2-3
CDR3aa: CASSPIAGGTTDTQYF

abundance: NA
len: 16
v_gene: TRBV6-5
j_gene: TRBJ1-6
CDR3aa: CASSSRGQGGRSPLHF

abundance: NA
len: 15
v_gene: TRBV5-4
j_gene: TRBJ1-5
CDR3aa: CASGLRAGGNQPQHF

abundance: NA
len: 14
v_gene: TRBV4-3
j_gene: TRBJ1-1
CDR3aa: CASSQERGYTEAFF

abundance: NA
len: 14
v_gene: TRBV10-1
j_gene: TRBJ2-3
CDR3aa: CASSVTPSTDTQYF

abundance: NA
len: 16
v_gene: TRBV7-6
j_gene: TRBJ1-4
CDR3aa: CASSPEEQTTNEKLFF